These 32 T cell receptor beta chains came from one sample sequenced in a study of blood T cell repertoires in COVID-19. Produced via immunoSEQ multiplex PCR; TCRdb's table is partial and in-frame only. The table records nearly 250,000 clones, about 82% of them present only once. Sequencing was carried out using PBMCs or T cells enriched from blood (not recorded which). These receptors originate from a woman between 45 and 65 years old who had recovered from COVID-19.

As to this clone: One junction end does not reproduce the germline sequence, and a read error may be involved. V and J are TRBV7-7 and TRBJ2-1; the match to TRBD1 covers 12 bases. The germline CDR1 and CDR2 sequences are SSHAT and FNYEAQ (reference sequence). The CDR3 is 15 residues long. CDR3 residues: CASSPGQGAHNEQFF. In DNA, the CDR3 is TGTGCTAGCAGCCCGGGACAGGGGGCGCACAATGAGCAGTTCTTC.

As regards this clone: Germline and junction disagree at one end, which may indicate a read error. CDR3 nucleotides: TGTGCCAGCAGTTTATCTGGGTGGCAGGGGAACTTT. Translation: CASSLSGWQGNF. The chain combines TRBV28 with TRBJ1-1; possible D gene TRBD1, 6 bases. This CDR3 contains 12 residues. The germline gives CDR1 MDHEN, CDR2 SYDVKM.

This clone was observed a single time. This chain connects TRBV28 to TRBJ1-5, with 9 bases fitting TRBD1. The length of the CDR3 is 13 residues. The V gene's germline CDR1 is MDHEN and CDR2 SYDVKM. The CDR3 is CALTGQGNQPQHF. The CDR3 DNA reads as TGTGCACTGACGGGACAGGGTAATCAGCCCCAGCATTTT.

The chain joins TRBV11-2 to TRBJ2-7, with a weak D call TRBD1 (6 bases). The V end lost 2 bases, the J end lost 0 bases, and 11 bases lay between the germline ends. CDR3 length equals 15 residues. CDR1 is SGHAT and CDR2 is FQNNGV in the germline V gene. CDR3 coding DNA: TGTGCCAGCAGCTTATCGACAGGCTACTCCTACGAGCAGTACTTC. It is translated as CASSLSTGYSYEQYF.

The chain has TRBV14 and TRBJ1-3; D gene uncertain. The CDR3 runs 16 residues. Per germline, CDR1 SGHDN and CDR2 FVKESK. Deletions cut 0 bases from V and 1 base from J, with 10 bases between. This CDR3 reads CASSQEALASGNTIYF. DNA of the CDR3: TGTGCCAGCAGCCAAGAGGCTTTGGCTTCTGGAAACACCATATATTTT. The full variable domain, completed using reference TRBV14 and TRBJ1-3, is EAGVTQFPSHSVIEKGQTVTLRCDPISGHDNLYWYRRVMGKEIKFLLHFVKESKQDESGMPNNRFLAERTGGTYSTLKVQPAELEDSGVYFCASSQEALASGNTIYFGEGSWLTVV.

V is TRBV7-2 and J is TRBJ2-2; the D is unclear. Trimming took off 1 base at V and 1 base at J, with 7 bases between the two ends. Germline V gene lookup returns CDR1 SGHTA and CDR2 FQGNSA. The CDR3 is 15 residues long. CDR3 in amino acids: CASSLVARNTGELFF. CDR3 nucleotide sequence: TGTGCCAGCAGCTTAGTGGCCAGGAACACCGGGGAGCTGTTTTTT. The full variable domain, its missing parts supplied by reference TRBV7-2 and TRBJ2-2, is GAGVSQSPSNKVTEKGKDVELRCDPISGHTALYWYRQSLGQGLEFLIYFQGNSAPDKSGLPSDRFSAERTGGSVSTLTIQRTQQEDSAVYLCASSLVARNTGELFFGEGSRLTVL.

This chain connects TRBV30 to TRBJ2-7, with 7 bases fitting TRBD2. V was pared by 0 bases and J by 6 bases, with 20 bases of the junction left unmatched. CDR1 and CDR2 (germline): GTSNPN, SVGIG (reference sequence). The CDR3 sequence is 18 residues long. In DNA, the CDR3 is TGTGCCTGGAGTGTACGTTATTGGTCGAAGCGGGATTCTGTCGAGCAGTACTTC. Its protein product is CAWSVRYWSKRDSVEQYF.

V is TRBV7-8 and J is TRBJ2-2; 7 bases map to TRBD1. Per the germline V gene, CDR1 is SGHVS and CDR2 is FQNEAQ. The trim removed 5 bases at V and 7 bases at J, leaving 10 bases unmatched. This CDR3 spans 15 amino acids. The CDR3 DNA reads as TGTGCCAGCAGCCCAGTACAGGGGACGAGCGGGGAGCTGTTTTTT. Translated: CASSPVQGTSGELFF.

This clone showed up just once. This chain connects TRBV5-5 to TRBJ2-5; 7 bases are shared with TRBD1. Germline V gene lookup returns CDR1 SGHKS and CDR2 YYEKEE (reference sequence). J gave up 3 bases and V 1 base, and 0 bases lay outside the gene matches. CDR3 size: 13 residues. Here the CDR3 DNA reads TGTGCCAGCAGCTTGACAGGGGAAGAGACCCAGTACTTC. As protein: CASSLTGEETQYF.

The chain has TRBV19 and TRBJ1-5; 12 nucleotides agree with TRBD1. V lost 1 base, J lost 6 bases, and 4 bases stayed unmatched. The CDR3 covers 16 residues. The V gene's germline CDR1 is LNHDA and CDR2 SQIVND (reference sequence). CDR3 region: CASSIGGTGGSQPQHF. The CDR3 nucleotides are TGTGCCAGTAGTATAGGGGGGACAGGGGGCAGTCAGCCCCAGCATTTT. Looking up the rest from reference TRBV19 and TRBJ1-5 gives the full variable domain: DGGITQSPKYLFRKEGQNVTLSCEQNLNHDAMYWYRQDPGQGLRLIYYSQIVNDFQKGDIAEGYSVSREKKESFPLTVTSAQKNPTAFYLCASSIGGTGGSQPQHFGDGTRLSIL.

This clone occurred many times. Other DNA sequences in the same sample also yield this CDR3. The CDR3: CASSPGAGYTF. The CDR3, as DNA: TGTGCCAGCAGTCCGGGTGCTGGCTACACCTTC. The chain employs TRBV6-5 and TRBJ1-2; no reliable D call. Trimming cost V 5 bases and J 7 bases, with 8 bases left between them. This CDR3 is 11 amino acids long. Germline V CDR1 and CDR2: MNHEY, SVGAGI.

In DNA, the CDR3 is TGTGCCAGTAGTACCGAGTTTTACGGCTACACCTTC. Amino acids: CASSTEFYGYTF. V is TRBV19 and J is TRBJ1-2; no definite D call. There are 12 residues in the CDR3. Trimming pared 4 bases from V and 8 bases from J, leaving 11 bases between. Germline assignment: CDR1 LNHDA and CDR2 SQIVND (reference sequence).

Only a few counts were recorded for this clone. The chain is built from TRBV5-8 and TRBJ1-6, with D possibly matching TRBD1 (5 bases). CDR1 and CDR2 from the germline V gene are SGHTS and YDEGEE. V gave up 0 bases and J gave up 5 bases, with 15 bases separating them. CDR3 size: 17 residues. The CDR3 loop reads CASSLGRAGLDNSPLHF. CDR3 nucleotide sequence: TGTGCCAGCAGCTTGGGTCGTGCAGGGTTGGATAATTCACCCCTCCACTTT.

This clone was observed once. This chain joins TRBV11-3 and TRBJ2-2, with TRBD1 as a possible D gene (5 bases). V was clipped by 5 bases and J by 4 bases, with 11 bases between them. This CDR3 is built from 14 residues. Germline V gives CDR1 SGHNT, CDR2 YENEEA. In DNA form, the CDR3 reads TGTGCCAGCAGCCCCCCTGGGGCCACCGGGGAGCTGTTTTTT. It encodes CASSPPGATGELFF.

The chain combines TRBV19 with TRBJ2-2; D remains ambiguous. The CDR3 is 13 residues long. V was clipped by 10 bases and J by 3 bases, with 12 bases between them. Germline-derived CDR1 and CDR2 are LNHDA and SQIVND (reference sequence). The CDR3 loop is CATGSSDTGELFF. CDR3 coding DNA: TGTGCCACCGGCTCCAGCGACACCGGGGAGCTGTTTTTT.

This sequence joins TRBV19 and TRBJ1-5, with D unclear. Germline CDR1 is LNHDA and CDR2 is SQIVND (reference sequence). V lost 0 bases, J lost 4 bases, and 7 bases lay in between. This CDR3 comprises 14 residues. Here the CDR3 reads CASSIERSNQPQHF. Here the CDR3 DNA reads TGTGCCAGTAGTATAGAGAGGAGTAATCAGCCCCAGCATTTT.

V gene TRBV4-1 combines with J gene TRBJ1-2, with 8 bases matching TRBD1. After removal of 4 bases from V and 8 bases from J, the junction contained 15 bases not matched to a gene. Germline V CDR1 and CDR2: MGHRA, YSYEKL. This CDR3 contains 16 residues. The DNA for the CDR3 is TGCGCCAGCAGCCGTATACCGGGACAGGTGTATGAAGGCTACACCTTC. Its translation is CASSRIPGQVYEGYTF.

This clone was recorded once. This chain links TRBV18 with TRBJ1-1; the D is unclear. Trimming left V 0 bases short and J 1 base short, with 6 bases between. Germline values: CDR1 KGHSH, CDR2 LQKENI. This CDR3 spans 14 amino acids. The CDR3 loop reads CASSPPWQNTEAFF. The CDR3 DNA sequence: TGTGCCAGCTCACCACCGTGGCAGAACACTGAAGCTTTCTTT.

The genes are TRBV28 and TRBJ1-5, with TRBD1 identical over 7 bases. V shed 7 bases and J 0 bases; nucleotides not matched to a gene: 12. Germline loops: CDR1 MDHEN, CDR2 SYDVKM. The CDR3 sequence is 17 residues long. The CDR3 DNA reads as TGTGCCAGCAACTCCAGGCGACAGGGTTATAGCAATCAGCCCCAGCATTTT. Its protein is CASNSRRQGYSNQPQHF.

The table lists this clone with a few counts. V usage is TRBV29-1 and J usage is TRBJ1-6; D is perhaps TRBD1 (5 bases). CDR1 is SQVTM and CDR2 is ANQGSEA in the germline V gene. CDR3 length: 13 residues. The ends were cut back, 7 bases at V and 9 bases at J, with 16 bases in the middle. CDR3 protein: CSASRGFGSPLHF. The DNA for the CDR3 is TGCAGCGCCAGTCGGGGGTTTGGTTCACCCCTCCACTTT.

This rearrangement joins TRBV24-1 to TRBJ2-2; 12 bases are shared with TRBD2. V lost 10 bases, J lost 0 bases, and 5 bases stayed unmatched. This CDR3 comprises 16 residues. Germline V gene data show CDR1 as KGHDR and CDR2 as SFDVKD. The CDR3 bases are TGTGCCACTTCTAGCGGGGGGGCCCCGAACACCGGGGAGCTGTTTTTT. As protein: CATSSGGAPNTGELFF.

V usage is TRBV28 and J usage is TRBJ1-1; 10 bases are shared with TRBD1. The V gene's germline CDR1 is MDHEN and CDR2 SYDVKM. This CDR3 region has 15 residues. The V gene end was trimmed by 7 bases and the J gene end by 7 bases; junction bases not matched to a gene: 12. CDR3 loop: CASIGQGGPRDEAFF. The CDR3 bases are TGTGCCAGCATCGGACAGGGGGGACCCCGCGATGAAGCTTTCTTT.

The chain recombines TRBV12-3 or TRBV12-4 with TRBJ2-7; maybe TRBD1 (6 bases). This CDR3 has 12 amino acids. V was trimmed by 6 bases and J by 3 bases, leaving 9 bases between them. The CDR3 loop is CASSRDIYEQYF. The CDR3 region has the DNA TGTGCCAGCAGCAGGGACATCTACGAGCAGTACTTC.

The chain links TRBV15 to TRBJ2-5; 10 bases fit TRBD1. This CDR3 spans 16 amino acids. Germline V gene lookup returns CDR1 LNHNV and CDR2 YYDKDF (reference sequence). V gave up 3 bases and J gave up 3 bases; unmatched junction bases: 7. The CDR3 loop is CATSRGRGTGEETQYF. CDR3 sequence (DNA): TGTGCCACCAGCAGGGGGAGGGGGACAGGGGAAGAGACCCAGTACTTC.

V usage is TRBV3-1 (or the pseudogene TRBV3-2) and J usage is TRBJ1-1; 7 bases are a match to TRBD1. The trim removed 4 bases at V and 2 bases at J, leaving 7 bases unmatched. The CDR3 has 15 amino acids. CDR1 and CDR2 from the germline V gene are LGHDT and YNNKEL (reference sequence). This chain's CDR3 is CASSPRGTANTEAFF. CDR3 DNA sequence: TGTGCCAGCAGCCCAAGAGGGACAGCAAACACTGAAGCTTTCTTT.

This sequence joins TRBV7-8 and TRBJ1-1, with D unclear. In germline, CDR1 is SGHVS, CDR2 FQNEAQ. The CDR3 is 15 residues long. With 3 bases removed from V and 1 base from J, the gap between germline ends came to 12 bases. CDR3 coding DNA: TGTGCCAGCAGCTTCCGAGGGCAGACGAACACTGAAGCTTTCTTT. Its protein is CASSFRGQTNTEAFF.

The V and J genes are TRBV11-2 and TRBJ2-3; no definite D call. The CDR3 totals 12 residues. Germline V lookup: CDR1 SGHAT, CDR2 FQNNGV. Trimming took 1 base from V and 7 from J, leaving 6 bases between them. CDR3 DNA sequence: TGTGCCAGCAGCTTAGGAGGCTATACGCAGTATTTT. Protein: CASSLGGYTQYF.

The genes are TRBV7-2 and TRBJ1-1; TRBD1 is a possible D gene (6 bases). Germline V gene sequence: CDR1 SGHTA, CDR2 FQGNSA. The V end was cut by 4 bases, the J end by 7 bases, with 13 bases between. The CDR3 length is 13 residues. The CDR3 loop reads CASSSGHQNEAFF. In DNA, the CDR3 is TGTGCCAGCAGCTCGGGACACCAGAATGAAGCTTTCTTT.

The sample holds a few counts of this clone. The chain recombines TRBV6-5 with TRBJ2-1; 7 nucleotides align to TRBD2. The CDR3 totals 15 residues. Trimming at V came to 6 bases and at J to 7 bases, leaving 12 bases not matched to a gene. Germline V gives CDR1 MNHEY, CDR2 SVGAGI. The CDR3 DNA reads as TGTGCCAGCAGCTTTACTAGCGACGGGTGGAATGAGCAGTTCTTC. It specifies CASSFTSDGWNEQFF.

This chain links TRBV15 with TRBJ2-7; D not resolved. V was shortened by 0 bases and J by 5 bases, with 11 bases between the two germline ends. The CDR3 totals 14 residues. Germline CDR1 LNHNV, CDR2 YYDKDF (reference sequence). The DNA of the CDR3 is TGTGCCACCAGCAGAGATTTGCAGTTCCACGAGCAGTACTTC. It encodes CATSRDLQFHEQYF.

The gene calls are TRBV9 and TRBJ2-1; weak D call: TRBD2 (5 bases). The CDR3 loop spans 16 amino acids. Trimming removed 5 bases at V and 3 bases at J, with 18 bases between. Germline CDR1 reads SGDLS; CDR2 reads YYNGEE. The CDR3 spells CASSGGGPLLYNEQFF. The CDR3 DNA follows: TGTGCCAGCAGTGGTGGAGGACCGCTCCTCTACAATGAGCAGTTCTTC.

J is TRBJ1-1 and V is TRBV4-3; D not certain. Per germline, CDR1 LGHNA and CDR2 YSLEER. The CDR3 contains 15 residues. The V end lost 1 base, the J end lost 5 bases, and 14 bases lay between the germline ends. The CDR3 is CASSQGFSVGTEAFF. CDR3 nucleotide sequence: TGCGCCAGCAGCCAAGGGTTCAGCGTTGGAACTGAAGCTTTCTTT.